The 15 T cell receptor beta chains given below trace back to one sample, sequenced in a study of beta chain features in type 1 diabetes. Sequencing targeted expressed TCRB transcripts, as all isolated RNA had been reverse transcribed. The method was immunoSEQ multiplex PCR; TCRdb's version includes in-frame clones alone and lacks a portion of them. This sample has 450,000 to 550,000 clones, with 30% found just once. The sample comprised naive CD4+ T cells from blood. The receptors originated from a man aged 18 to 30 in good health.

This clone was seen a handful of times. The chain employs TRBV5-1 and TRBJ1-2; no reliable D call. CDR1 and CDR2 from the germline V gene are SGHRS and YFSETQ. The CDR3 runs 12 residues. V was trimmed by 1 base and J by 8 bases, leaving 9 bases between them. The chain's CDR3 is CASSLSVGGYTF. CDR3 DNA: TGCGCCAGCAGCTTGTCGGTTGGAGGCTACACCTTC.

The J gene is TRBJ1-5, the V gene TRBV7-9; no clear D gene. The CDR3 length is 15 residues. V lost 5 bases and J lost 6, with 17 bases in between. The germline V gene encodes CDR1 SEHNR and CDR2 FQNEAQ (reference sequence). CDR3 nucleotide sequence: TGTGCCAGCAGCCCCGATCCACCGCCGAGTCAGCCCCAGCATTTT. Translation gives CASSPDPPPSQPQHF.

V and J are TRBV5-1 and TRBJ2-1; tentatively, D is TRBD2 (5 bases). V lost 3 bases to trimming and J lost 9 bases, with 13 bases between them. CDR1 and CDR2 (germline): SGHRS, YFSETQ. The CDR3 has 13 amino acids. This chain's CDR3 is CASSSPPGTEQFF. DNA for the CDR3: TGCGCCAGCAGCTCCCCACCGGGAACTGAGCAGTTCTTC.

This clone was seen only a few times. The J gene is TRBJ2-7, the V gene TRBV29-1, with 11 bases that match TRBD1. This CDR3 contains 16 residues. V was pared by 3 bases and J by 1 base, with 8 bases of the junction left unmatched. CDR1 SQVTM and CDR2 ANQGSEA come from the germline V gene. The CDR3 loop reads CSVEGTGGPFSYEQYF. CDR3 bases: TGCAGCGTTGAGGGGACAGGGGGTCCCTTTTCCTACGAGCAGTACTTC.

This rearrangement joins TRBV30 to TRBJ2-7; tentative D call: TRBD2 (6 bases). This CDR3 contains 14 residues. V was shortened by 5 bases and J by 9 bases, with 23 bases between the two germline ends. Looked up from germline, CDR1 is GTSNPN and CDR2 is SVGIG (reference sequence). The CDR3 nucleotides read TGTGCCTGGTGCCCGGGAGACTCCCGAGTCGGGCAGTACTTC. It translates to CAWCPGDSRVGQYF.

This clone was counted a few times. The chain carries TRBV29-1 and TRBJ2-7; D is uncertain. From germline, CDR1 is SQVTM and CDR2 ANQGSEA. CDR3 length: 14 amino acids. Trimming took off 4 bases at V and 2 bases at J, with 15 bases between the two ends. CDR3 DNA: TGCAGCGTTGTACCAGGCATATTCCCCTACGAGCAGTACTTC. It is translated as CSVVPGIFPYEQYF.

The J gene is TRBJ2-5, the V gene TRBV7-9, with TRBD1 as a possible D gene (6 bases). This CDR3 spans 15 amino acids. V was pared by 1 base and J by 4 bases, with 13 bases between. Germline V gives CDR1 SEHNR, CDR2 FQNEAQ (reference sequence). Here the CDR3 DNA reads TGTGCCAGCAGCTTAGACGTTTCAGGGGTAGAGACCCAGTACTTC. Its protein product is CASSLDVSGVETQYF. Supplemented by reference TRBV7-9 and TRBJ2-5, the full variable domain reads DTGVSQNPRHKITKRGQNVTFRCDPISEHNRLYWYRQTLGQGPEFLTYFQNEAQLEKSRLLSDRFSAERPKGSFSTLEIQRTEQGDSAMYLCASSLDVSGVETQYFGPGTRLLVL.

The chain recombines TRBV4-1 with TRBJ2-1; 13 bases fit TRBD2. Per the germline V gene, CDR1 is MGHRA and CDR2 is YSYEKL. Losses at the gene ends were 5 bases for V and 2 bases for J; bases not matched to a gene: 9. The CDR3 is made up of 18 amino acids. CDR3 DNA: TGCGCCAGCAGCAAGAGACTAGCGGGAGGCCTACCCTACAATGAGCAGTTCTTC. Its protein is CASSKRLAGGLPYNEQFF.

This clone was counted only a few times. The rearrangement joins TRBV29-1 to TRBJ2-7; D not resolved. V shed 4 bases and J shed 3 bases, with 10 bases lying between them. The CDR3 sequence is 12 residues long. The germline gives CDR1 SQVTM, CDR2 ANQGSEA. The CDR3 region is CSVVGPHYEQYF. The DNA for the CDR3 is TGCAGCGTTGTAGGCCCCCACTACGAGCAGTACTTC.

The rearrangement joins TRBV29-1 to TRBJ2-2; 8 bases agree with TRBD2. Germline CDR1 SQVTM, CDR2 ANQGSEA. The CDR3 covers 15 residues. V gave up 5 bases and J gave up 2 bases; unmatched junction bases: 7. The CDR3: CSVTSGSGNTGELFF. In DNA form, the CDR3 reads TGCAGCGTTACAAGCGGGAGCGGAAACACCGGGGAGCTGTTTTTT.

V is TRBV30 and J is TRBJ2-3; D gene unclear. CDR1 is GTSNPN, CDR2 SVGIG, per germline (reference sequence). This CDR3 has 15 amino acids. The V and J ends lost 0 bases and 1 base respectively, with 11 bases between them. DNA of the CDR3: TGTGCCTGGAGTGTTCTGGGAACGGGCACAGATACGCAGTATTTT. This translates into CAWSVLGTGTDTQYF.

The CDR3 loop reads CASSLMDTQYF. The CDR3 nucleotides read TGCGCCAGCAGCCTTATGGATACGCAGTATTTT. V usage is TRBV5-1 and J usage is TRBJ2-3; D gene unclear. In germline, CDR1 is SGHRS, CDR2 YFSETQ. The V and J ends lost 4 bases and 6 bases respectively, with 6 bases between them. This CDR3 is 11 amino acids long.

The chain couples TRBV29-1 to TRBJ2-2; no definite D call. The germline gives CDR1 SQVTM, CDR2 ANQGSEA. V lost 7 bases and J lost 5, with 11 bases in between. CDR3 length equals 12 residues. The CDR3 loop is CSAPLETGELFF. The DNA for the CDR3 is TGCAGCGCACCTCTTGAGACCGGGGAGCTGTTTTTT.

J is TRBJ2-7 and V is TRBV4-2; a weak D match, TRBD2 (6 bases). Germline V gene lookup returns CDR1 LGHNA and CDR2 YNFKEQ. The V and J ends lost 4 bases and 0 bases respectively, with 16 bases between them. CDR3 length equals 16 residues. The CDR3 DNA reads as TGTGCCAGCAGCCTTACCTCGGGAGTGCCCTCCTACGAGCAGTACTTC. Protein: CASSLTSGVPSYEQYF.

The V gene is TRBV14, the J gene TRBJ2-1; D unresolved. There are 14 residues in the CDR3. V was cut by 3 bases and J by 3 bases, with 9 bases left in between. Germline CDR1 is SGHDN and CDR2 is FVKESK. The CDR3 nucleotides read TGTGCCAGCAGCCACAGGCCAGACTACAATGAGCAGTTCTTC. As protein: CASSHRPDYNEQFF.